The clone carrying this T cell receptor (beta chain) was detected a few times. Between the trimmed V and J ends, which lost 4 bases and 0 bases, there was a span of 16 bases. Germline CDR1 MNHEY, CDR2 SMNVEV (reference sequence). The CDR3 runs 17 residues. This entry comes from a study of T cells after yellow fever vaccination. TCRdb analysed the 5' RACE reads with MiXCR anew, one entry per CDR3 protein. The sample carries 450,000 to 600,000 distinct CDR3 sequences, about a sixth recorded once. The specimen comprised PBMCs, sampled 5 to 6 days after the first yellow fever vaccination. This TCR was sampled from a man aged 18 to 30 who received the YFV17D yellow fever vaccine. This chain links TRBV27 with TRBJ2-1; D remains ambiguous. CDR3 region: CASSSFSDPSSYNEQFF. The CDR3 DNA reads as TGTGCCAGCAGTTCCTTTTCTGACCCGAGCTCCTACAATGAGCAGTTCTTC.